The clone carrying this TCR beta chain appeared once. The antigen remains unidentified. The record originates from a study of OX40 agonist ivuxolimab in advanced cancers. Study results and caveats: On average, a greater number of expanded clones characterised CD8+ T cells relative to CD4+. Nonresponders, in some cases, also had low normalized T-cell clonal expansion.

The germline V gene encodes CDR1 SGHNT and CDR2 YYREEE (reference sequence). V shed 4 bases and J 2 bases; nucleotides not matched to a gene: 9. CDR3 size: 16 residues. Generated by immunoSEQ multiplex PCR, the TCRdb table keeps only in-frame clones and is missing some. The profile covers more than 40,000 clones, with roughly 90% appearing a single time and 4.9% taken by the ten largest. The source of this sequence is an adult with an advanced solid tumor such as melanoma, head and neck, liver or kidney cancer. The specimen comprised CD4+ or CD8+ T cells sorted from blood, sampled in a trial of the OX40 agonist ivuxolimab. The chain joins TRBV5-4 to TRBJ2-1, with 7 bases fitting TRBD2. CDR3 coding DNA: TGTGCCAGCAGCCTTGTCGGGGGGACCCCCTACAATGAGCAGTTCTTC. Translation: CASSLVGGTPYNEQFF.